This T cell receptor beta chain came from a study of PD-1 blockade in classical Hodgkin lymphoma. CDR1 is MNHEY, CDR2 SVGAGI, per germline. V shed 6 bases and J shed 1 base, with 16 bases lying between them. The length of the CDR3 is 15 residues. As for time point: cycle 4 day 1 (C4D1), after six to seven weeks of nivolumab. Every patient experienced relapse after autologous stem cell transplantation, and brentuximab vedotin exposure varied. Purification of CD4+ T cells from thawed PBMCs was performed via magnetic negative selection. Repertoires were generated with immunoSEQ multiplex PCR, while TCRdb's copy carries only in-frame clones and drops some. The table has around 25,000 clones, around 75% seen once.

The receptor was isolated from a human donor with classical Hodgkin lymphoma. This chain links TRBV6-5 with TRBJ2-7; D is possibly TRBD1 (6 bases). Here the sequenced sample was CD4+ T cells from blood, taken before the fourth cycle of nivolumab. CDR3 coding DNA: TGTGCCAGCAGATTACAGGGAAGTGGGTCCTACGAGCAGTACTTC. Translated, it gives CASRLQGSGSYEQYF.